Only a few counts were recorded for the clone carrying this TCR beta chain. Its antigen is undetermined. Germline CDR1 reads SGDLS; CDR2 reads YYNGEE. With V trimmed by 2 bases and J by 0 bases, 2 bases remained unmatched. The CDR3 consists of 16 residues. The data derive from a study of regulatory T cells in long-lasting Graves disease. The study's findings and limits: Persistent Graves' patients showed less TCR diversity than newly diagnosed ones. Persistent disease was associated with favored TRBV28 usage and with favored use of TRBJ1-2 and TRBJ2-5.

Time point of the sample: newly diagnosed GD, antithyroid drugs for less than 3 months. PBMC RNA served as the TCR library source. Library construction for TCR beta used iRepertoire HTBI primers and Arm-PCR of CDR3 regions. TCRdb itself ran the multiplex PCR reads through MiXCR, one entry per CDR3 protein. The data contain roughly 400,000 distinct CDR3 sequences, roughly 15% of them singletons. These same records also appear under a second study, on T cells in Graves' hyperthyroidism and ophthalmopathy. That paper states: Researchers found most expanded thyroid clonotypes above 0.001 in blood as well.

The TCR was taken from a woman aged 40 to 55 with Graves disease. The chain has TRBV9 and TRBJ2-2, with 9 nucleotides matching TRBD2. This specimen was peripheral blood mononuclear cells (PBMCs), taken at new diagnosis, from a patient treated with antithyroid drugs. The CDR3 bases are TGTGCCAGCAGCGTCCTAGCGGGACCGAACACCGGGGAGCTGTTTTTT. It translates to CASSVLAGPNTGELFF.